The rows below give T cell receptor beta chains drawn from one sample of a study of breast tumors, draining lymph nodes, adjacent tissues. TCRdb ran MiXCR on the multiplex PCR reads and lists one entry per CDR3 protein. Of about 270,000 distinct CDR3 sequences listed, 30% were seen once; the top ten hold around 1.1%. Sequenced material: axillary lymph node tissue. The receptor set was obtained from a female donor with breast cancer. Some clones in this sample may be carry-over from other donors' samples. Each CDR3 is given with its conserved first and last residue. A D gene is named only where the DNA matches it firmly. Size is omitted from some rows. Given values are once, few, many or a class for expanded clones.

clone_size	v_call	d_call	j_call	cdr3_aa	cdr3_nt
NA	TRBV3-1	TRBD2	TRBJ2-3	CASSHSWVSGRPTDTQYF	TGTGCCAGCAGCCACTCCTGGGTTAGCGGGAGACCAACAGATACGCAGTATTTT
many	TRBV7-2	TRBD2	TRBJ2-1	CASSLDSGSKGGEQFF	TGTGCCAGCAGCTTAGATAGCGGGAGTAAGGGAGGTGAGCAGTTCTTC
few	TRBV6-2/TRBV6-3	TRBD1	TRBJ1-5	CASNRGQGSNQPQHF	TGTGCCAGCAACAGGGGGCAGGGGAGCAATCAGCCCCAGCATTTT
many	TRBV12-3/TRBV12-4	NA	TRBJ2-2	CASSPTDLGELFF	TGTGCCAGCAGTCCGACCGACCTTGGGGAGCTGTTTTTT
many	TRBV6-6	NA	TRBJ2-2	CASNPLGGTGELFF	TGTGCCAGCAATCCACTGGGGGGCACCGGGGAGCTGTTTTTT
NA	TRBV28	NA	TRBJ2-1	CASTQGADEQFF	TGTGCCAGTACCCAAGGGGCGGATGAGCAGTTCTTC
many	TRBV6-1	NA	TRBJ1-5	CASSERTVEAQPQHF	TGTGCCAGCAGTGAACGCACAGTGGAGGCTCAGCCCCAGCATTTT
many	TRBV20-1	TRBD2	TRBJ2-5	CSARIRLAGEGETQYF	TGCAGTGCTAGAATACGACTAGCGGGAGAAGGAGAGACCCAGTACTTC
NA	TRBV4-1	TRBD2	TRBJ2-5	CASSQGGGRAVETQYF	TGCGCCAGCAGCCAAGGGGGCGGGAGGGCTGTAGAGACCCAGTACTTC
NA	TRBV20-1	NA	TRBJ2-6	CSFGGRGANVLTF	TGCAGTTTCGGGGGTAGAGGGGCTAACGTCCTGACTTTC
many	TRBV12-3/TRBV12-4	NA	TRBJ2-2	CASSLIEGELFF	TGTGCCAGCAGTTTGATAGAGGGGGAGCTGTTTTTT
NA	TRBV30	NA	TRBJ1-6	CAWSSYGALGPNSPLHF	TGTGCCTGGAGTTCATACGGGGCCCTTGGGCCGAATTCACCCCTCCACTTT
many	TRBV7-9	TRBD1	TRBJ1-2	CASSLGDRISYGYTF	TGTGCCAGCAGCTTAGGGGACAGGATTTCCTATGGCTACACCTTC
once	TRBV25-1	NA	TRBJ1-4	CASRRTGPTNEKLFF	TGTGCCAGTAGGAGAACAGGTCCGACTAATGAAAAACTGTTTTTT
many	TRBV29-1	NA	TRBJ2-5	CSVDGTDQETQYF	TGCAGCGTAGATGGGACGGACCAAGAGACCCAGTACTTC
many	TRBV5-1	TRBD1	TRBJ2-7	CASRPGTGPGRDEQYF	TGCGCCAGCAGACCTGGGACAGGACCGGGTCGCGACGAGCAGTACTTC
few	TRBV5-1	NA	TRBJ1-1	CASSGLGNTEAFF	TGCGCCAGCTCAGGGTTGGGGAACACTGAAGCTTTCTTT
NA	TRBV10-3	TRBD1	TRBJ1-1	CAINQGGNTEAFF	TGTGCCATCAATCAGGGGGGGAACACTGAAGCTTTCTTT
once	TRBV18	NA	TRBJ2-3	CASSPLETGSTDTQYF	TGTGCCAGCTCACCCCTTGAGACTGGGAGCACAGATACGCAGTATTTT
many	TRBV7-2	NA	TRBJ2-5	CASSPAGVGRGVQYF	TGTGCCAGCAGCCCCGCAGGGGTCGGGAGAGGGGTCCAGTACTTC
many	TRBV25-1	NA	TRBJ2-1	CASSEFDEQFF	TGTGCCAGCAGTGAATTTGATGAGCAGTTCTTC
NA	TRBV9	NA	TRBJ1-5	CASSVGRGEIRSEHF	TGTGCCAGCAGCGTAGGGAGGGGTGAGATTCGGTCGGAGCATTTT
many	TRBV5-6	NA	TRBJ2-3	CASSLFRPGGYNTQYF	TGTGCCAGCAGCTTATTTCGTCCGGGGGGCTATAATACGCAGTATTTT
NA	TRBV19	TRBD1	TRBJ1-6	CASRTRGTAVNSPLHF	TGTGCCAGTAGGACGCGGGGGACAGCCGTTAATTCACCCCTCCACTTT
many	TRBV14	TRBD1	TRBJ2-2	CASSRRQGASGTGELFF	TGTGCCAGCAGCCGAAGACAGGGGGCTTCGGGCACCGGGGAGCTGTTTTTT
few	TRBV7-2	TRBD2	TRBJ2-1	CASSGRLAGYNEQSF	TGTGCCAGCAGCGGCCGACTAGCGGGTTACAATGAGCAGTCCTTC
many	TRBV5-6	TRBD2	TRBJ2-2	CASSFVIGRASGELFF	TGTGCCAGCAGCTTTGTCATCGGGAGGGCCTCCGGGGAGCTGTTTTTT
many	TRBV19	NA	TRBJ1-2	CASSMIGPGQEKFNYGYTF	TGTGCCAGTAGTATGATAGGTCCGGGACAAGAGAAATTTAACTATGGCTACACCTTC
many	TRBV5-5	NA	TRBJ2-3	CASSPAPRLVPDTQYF	TGTGCCAGCAGCCCAGCCCCTAGGTTGGTGCCAGATACGCAGTATTTT
NA	TRBV6-5	TRBD1	TRBJ2-1	CDSSYAGTGLMGEQFF	TGTGACAGCAGTTACGCCGGGACAGGGCTGATGGGGGAGCAGTTCTTC
many	TRBV19	TRBD2	TRBJ2-7	CASKVAGGPYEQYF	TGTGCCAGTAAGGTAGCGGGAGGGCCCTACGAGCAGTACTTC
few	TRBV5-4	NA	TRBJ2-2	CASSLEGPGGELFF	TGTGCCAGCAGCTTGGAGGGACCGGGGGGGGAGCTGTTTTTT
many	TRBV19	NA	TRBJ2-7	CASQGPLDEQYF	TGTGCCAGCCAGGGGCCCTTAGACGAGCAGTACTTC
NA	TRBV7-9	TRBD2	TRBJ2-1	CASSLGLASNTGDEQFF	TGTGCCAGCAGCTTGGGACTAGCGTCGAACACCGGGGATGAGCAGTTCTTC
NA	TRBV29-1	TRBD2	TRBJ2-3	CSPLGTSPTDTQYF	TGCAGCCCCTTGGGGACTAGCCCCACAGATACGCAGTATTTT
many	TRBV9	NA	TRBJ2-1	CASSVDEGEQFF	TGTGCCAGCAGCGTAGACGAAGGGGAGCAGTTCTTC
many	TRBV6-6	NA	TRBJ2-3	CASGIADTQYF	TGTGCCAGCGGGATAGCAGATACGCAGTATTTT
many	TRBV20-1	TRBD2	TRBJ2-3	CSASPGLDLTDTQYF	TGCAGTGCTTCTCCGGGACTAGACCTCACAGATACGCAGTATTTT
NA	TRBV20-1	NA	TRBJ1-4	CSAMGSGTNEKLFF	TGCAGTGCTATGGGGTCTGGGACTAATGAAAAACTGTTTTTT
many	TRBV5-6	NA	TRBJ1-6	CASSLVNSPLHF	TGTGCCAGCAGCTTGGTGAATTCACCCCTCCACTTT
many	TRBV12-3/TRBV12-4	TRBD1	TRBJ2-5	CASSVGQGQETQYF	TGTGCCAGCAGCGTAGGACAGGGGCAAGAGACCCAGTACTTC
many	TRBV6-1	NA	TRBJ1-6	CASKEEYNSPLHF	TGTGCCAGCAAAGAGGAGTATAATTCACCCCTCCACTTT
many	TRBV5-1	TRBD1	TRBJ2-3	CASRQGGGTDTQYF	TGCGCCAGCAGACAGGGGGGCGGCACAGATACGCAGTATTTT
many	TRBV10-1	NA	TRBJ2-3	CASSEGFTDTQYF	TGCGCCAGCAGTGAGGGGTTCACAGATACGCAGTATTTT
many	TRBV10-1	TRBD1	TRBJ1-2	CASRRETGPWGYTF	TGCGCCAGCAGGAGGGAGACAGGGCCCTGGGGCTACACCTTC
many	TRBV29-1	NA	TRBJ1-2	CSVVGGSYGYTF	TGCAGCGTTGTCGGGGGAAGCTATGGCTACACCTTC
many	TRBV12-3/TRBV12-4	TRBD1	TRBJ1-5	CASQQGTSNQPQHF	TGTGCCAGCCAACAGGGGACTAGCAATCAGCCCCAGCATTTT
many	TRBV10-3	TRBD2	TRBJ2-1	CAISESRASGIGYNEQFF	TGTGCCATCAGTGAGTCGAGGGCTAGCGGGATCGGGTACAATGAGCAGTTCTTC
few	TRBV6-2/TRBV6-3	NA	TRBJ2-1	CAIPHRVRSFREQFF	TGTGCCATCCCCCACAGGGTAAGAAGTTTTCGTGAGCAGTTCTTC
NA	TRBV7-9	TRBD1	TRBJ2-7	CASSPGQREQYF	TGTGCCAGCAGCCCGGGACAGCGCGAGCAGTACTTC